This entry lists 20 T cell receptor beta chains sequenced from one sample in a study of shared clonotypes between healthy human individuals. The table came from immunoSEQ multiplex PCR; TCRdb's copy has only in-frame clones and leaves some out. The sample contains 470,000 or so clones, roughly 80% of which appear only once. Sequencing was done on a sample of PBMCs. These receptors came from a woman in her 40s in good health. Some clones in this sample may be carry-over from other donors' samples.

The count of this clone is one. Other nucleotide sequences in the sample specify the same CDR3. The CDR3 spells CASSLAGQGYEQYF. The CDR3 DNA follows: TGTGCCAGCAGCTTAGCGGGACAGGGGTACGAGCAGTACTTC. The chain is built from TRBV7-9 and TRBJ2-7, with 10 bases aligning to TRBD1. CDR1 and CDR2 from the germline V gene are SEHNR and FQNEAQ (reference sequence). J gave up 4 bases and V 0 bases, and 0 bases lay outside the gene matches. There are 14 residues in the CDR3.

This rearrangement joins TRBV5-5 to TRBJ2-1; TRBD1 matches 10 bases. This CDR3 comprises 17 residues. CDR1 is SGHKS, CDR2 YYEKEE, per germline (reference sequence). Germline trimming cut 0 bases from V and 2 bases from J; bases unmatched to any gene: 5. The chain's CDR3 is CASSLGIDRGPYNEQFF. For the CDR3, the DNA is TGTGCCAGCAGCTTGGGGATTGACAGGGGGCCCTACAATGAGCAGTTCTTC.

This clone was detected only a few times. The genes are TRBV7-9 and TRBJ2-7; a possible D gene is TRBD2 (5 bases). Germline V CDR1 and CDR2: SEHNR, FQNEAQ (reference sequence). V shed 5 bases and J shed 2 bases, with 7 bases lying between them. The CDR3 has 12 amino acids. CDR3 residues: CASSRGTYEQYF. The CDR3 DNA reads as TGTGCCAGCAGCCGGGGAACCTACGAGCAGTACTTC. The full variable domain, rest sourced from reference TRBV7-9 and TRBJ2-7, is DTGVSQNPRHKITKRGQNVTFRCDPISEHNRLYWYRQTLGQGPEFLTYFQNEAQLEKSRLLSDRFSAERPKGSFSTLEIQRTEQGDSAMYLCASSRGTYEQYFGPGTRLTVT.

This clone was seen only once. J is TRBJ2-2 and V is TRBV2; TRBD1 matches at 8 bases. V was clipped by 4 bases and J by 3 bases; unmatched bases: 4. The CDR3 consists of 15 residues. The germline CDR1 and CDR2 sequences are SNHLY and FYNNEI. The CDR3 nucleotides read TGTGCCAGCAGTGTCCCAGGGGGCCACACCGGGGAGCTGTTTTTT. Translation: CASSVPGGHTGELFF.

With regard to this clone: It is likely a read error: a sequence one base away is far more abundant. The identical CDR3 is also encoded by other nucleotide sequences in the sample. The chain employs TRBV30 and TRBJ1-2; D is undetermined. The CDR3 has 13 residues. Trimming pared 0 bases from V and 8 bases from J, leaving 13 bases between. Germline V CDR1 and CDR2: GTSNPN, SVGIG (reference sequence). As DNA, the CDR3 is TGTGCCTGGAGTGTATCCCCTATTGGGGGCTACACCTTC. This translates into CAWSVSPIGGYTF.

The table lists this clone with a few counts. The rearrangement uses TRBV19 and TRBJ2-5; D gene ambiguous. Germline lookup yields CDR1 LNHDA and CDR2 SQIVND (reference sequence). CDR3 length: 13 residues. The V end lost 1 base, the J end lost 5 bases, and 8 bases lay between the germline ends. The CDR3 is CASSIGSLETQYF. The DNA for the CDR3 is TGTGCCAGTAGTATAGGGTCATTGGAGACCCAGTACTTC. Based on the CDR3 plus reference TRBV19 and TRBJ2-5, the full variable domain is DGGITQSPKYLFRKEGQNVTLSCEQNLNHDAMYWYRQDPGQGLRLIYYSQIVNDFQKGDIAEGYSVSREKKESFPLTVTSAQKNPTAFYLCASSIGSLETQYFGPGTRLLVL.

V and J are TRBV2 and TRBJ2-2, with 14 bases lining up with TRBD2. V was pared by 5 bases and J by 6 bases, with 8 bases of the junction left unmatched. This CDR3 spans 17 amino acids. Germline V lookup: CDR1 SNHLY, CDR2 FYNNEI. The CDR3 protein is CASSLTSGRAGAGELFF. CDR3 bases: TGTGCCAGCAGTTTGACTAGCGGGAGGGCCGGGGCCGGGGAGCTGTTTTTT.

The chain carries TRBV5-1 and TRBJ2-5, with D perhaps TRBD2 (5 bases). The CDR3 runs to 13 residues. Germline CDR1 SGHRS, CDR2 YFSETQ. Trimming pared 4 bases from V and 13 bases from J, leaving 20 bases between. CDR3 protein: CASSPIATRTSYF. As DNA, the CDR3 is TGCGCCAGCAGCCCGATAGCTACGAGGACTTCGTACTTC.

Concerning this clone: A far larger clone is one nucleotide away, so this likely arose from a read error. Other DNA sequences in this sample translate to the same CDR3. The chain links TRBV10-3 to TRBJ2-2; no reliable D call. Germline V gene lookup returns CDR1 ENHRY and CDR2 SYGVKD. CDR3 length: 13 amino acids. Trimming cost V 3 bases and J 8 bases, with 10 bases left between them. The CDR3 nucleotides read TGTGCCATCAGTGATAGGGCCACTGGGGAGCTGTTTTTT. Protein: CAISDRATGELFF.

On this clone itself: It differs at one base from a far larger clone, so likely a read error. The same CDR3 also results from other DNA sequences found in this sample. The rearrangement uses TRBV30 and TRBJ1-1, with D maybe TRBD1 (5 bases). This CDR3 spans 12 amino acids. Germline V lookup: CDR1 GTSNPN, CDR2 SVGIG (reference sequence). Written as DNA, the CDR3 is TGCGCCTGGGGCCCAGGGAACACTGAAGCTTTCTTT. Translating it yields CAWGPGNTEAFF.

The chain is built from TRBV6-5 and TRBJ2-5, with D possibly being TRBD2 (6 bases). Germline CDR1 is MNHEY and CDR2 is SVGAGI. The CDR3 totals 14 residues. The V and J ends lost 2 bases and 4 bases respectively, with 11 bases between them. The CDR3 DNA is TGTGCCAGCAGTTACGGGAGGAAGGGAGAGACCCAGTACTTC. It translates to CASSYGRKGETQYF.

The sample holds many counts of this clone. CDR3 protein: CASSLLSLGRLISPQHF. The DNA of the CDR3 is TGTGCCAGCAGTTTATTAAGTCTTGGTCGGTTGATATCCCCCCAGCATTTT. This rearrangement joins TRBV28 to TRBJ1-5; D gene uncertain. The CDR3 is made up of 17 amino acids. Germline assignment: CDR1 MDHEN and CDR2 SYDVKM. Trimming shortened V by 1 base and J by 10 bases, and 23 bases separated the two germline ends.

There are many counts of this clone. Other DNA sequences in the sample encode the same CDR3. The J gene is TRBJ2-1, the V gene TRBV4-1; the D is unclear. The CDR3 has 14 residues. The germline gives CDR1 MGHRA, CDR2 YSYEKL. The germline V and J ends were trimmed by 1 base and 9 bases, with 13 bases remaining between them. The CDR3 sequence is CASSQATPIGEQFF. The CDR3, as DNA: TGCGCCAGCAGCCAAGCCACCCCGATCGGTGAGCAGTTCTTC.

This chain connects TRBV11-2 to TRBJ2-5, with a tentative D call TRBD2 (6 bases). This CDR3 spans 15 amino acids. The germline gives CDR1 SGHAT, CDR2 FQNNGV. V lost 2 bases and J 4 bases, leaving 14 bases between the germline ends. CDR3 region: CASSLTRDWPETQYF. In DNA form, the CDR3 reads TGTGCCAGCAGCTTAACCCGGGACTGGCCAGAGACCCAGTACTTC.

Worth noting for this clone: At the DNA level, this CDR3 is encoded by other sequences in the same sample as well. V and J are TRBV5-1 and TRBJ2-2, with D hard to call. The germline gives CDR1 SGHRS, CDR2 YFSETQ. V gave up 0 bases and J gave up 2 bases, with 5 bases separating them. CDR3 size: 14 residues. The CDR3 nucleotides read TGCGCCAGCAGCTTGGTGACAAACACCGGGGAGCTGTTTTTT. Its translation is CASSLVTNTGELFF. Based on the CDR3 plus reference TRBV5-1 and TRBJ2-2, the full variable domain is KAGVTQTPRYLIKTRGQQVTLSCSPISGHRSVSWYQQTPGQGLQFLFEYFSETQRNKGNFPGRFSGRQFSNSRSEMNVSTLELGDSALYLCASSLVTNTGELFFGEGSRLTVL.

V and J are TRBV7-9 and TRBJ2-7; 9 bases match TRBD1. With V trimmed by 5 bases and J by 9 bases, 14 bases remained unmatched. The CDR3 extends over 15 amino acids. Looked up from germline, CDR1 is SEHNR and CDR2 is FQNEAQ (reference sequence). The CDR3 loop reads CASSATGGRWDWQYF. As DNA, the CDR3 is TGTGCCAGCAGCGCGACAGGGGGTCGTTGGGACTGGCAGTACTTC.

CDR3 residues: CASNPDRVLSYEQYF. The CDR3 nucleotides read TGTGCCAGCAATCCAGACAGGGTTCTCTCCTACGAGCAGTACTTC. The genes are TRBV2 and TRBJ2-7; TRBD1 agrees at 7 bases. CDR3 length: 15 amino acids. With 7 bases clipped from V and 0 bases from J, the junction kept 9 bases outside the gene matches. Germline CDR1 SNHLY, CDR2 FYNNEI.

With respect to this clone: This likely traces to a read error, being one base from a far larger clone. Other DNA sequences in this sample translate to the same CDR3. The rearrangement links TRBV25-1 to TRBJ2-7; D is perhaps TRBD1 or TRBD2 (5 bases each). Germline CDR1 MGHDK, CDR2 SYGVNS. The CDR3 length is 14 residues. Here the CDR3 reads CASGGDRDAYEQYF. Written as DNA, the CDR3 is TGTGCCAGCGGAGGAGACCGGGACGCCTACGAGCAGTATTTC.

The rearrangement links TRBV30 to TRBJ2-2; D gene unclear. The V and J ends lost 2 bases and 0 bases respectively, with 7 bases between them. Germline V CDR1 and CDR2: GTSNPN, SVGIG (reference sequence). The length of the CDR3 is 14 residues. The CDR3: CAWSSTANTGELFF. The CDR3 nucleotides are TGTGCCTGGAGTTCGACGGCGAACACCGGGGAGCTGTTTTTT.

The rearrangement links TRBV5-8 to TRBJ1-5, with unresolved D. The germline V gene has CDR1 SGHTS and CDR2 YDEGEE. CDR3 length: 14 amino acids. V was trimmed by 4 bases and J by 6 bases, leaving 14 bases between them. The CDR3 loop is CASSRVSFGQPQHF. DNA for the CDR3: TGTGCCAGCAGCCGCGTGAGTTTCGGTCAGCCCCAGCATTTT.